These T cell receptor beta chains were read from a single sample in a study of cytomegalovirus exposure and HLA in healthy donors. Generated by immunoSEQ multiplex PCR, the TCRdb table keeps only in-frame clones and is missing some. This table holds approximately 150,000 clones, 80% found once. Sequenced material: PBMCs. These receptors came from a man under 40 in good health and CMV-seropositive. Both conserved end residues are part of each CDR3. Each record gives: V gene, clone size, J gene, D gene, CDR3 protein, CDR3 DNA. The D gene is left open where the match is weak. Size values are once, few and many counts, or a class for expanded clones, and some rows have none.

TRBV13	once	TRBJ2-3	TRBD2	CASSGGASGGAPADTQYF	TGTGCCAGCTCCGGGGGGGCTAGCGGGGGGGCGCCGGCGGATACGCAGTATTTT
TRBV6-5	NA	TRBJ2-3	TRBD1	CASSLTGVPSDTQYF	TGTGCCAGCAGTTTGACAGGGGTTCCTTCAGATACGCAGTATTTT
TRBV6-1	NA	TRBJ1-3	NA	CASSARDFSGNTIYF	TGTGCCAGCAGTGCCCGGGACTTCTCTGGAAACACCATATATTTT
TRBV29-1	NA	TRBJ2-3	TRBD2	CSVEELAGGTDTQYF	TGCAGCGTTGAAGAACTAGCGGGGGGAACAGATACGCAGTATTTT
TRBV5-1	NA	TRBJ1-1	NA	CASEAGGAKNTEAFF	TGCGCCAGCGAGGCTGGGGGCGCTAAGAACACTGAAGCTTTCTTT
TRBV4-1	NA	TRBJ2-3	NA	CASSQEYYRGTDTQYF	TGCGCCAGCAGCCAAGAATACTATCGGGGCACAGATACGCAGTATTTT
TRBV4-2	NA	TRBJ1-3	NA	CASSQDWSSGNTIYF	TGTGCCAGCAGCCAAGATTGGAGCTCTGGAAACACCATATATTTT
TRBV2	few	TRBJ1-5	TRBD1	CASADPGQTINQPQHF	TGTGCCAGCGCCGACCCGGGACAGACTATCAATCAGCCCCAGCATTTT
TRBV18	once	TRBJ2-5	TRBD2	CASSPQFLAVFETQYF	TGTGCCAGCTCACCACAATTCCTAGCGGTCTTTGAGACCCAGTACTTC
TRBV30	NA	TRBJ2-3	NA	CAWTPLVSTDTQYF	TGTGCCTGGACCCCTCTCGTCAGCACAGATACGCAGTATTTT
TRBV28	NA	TRBJ2-7	TRBD2	CASSPTSGRYLDGYEQYF	TGTGCCAGCAGTCCGACTAGCGGGAGATACTTGGACGGGTACGAGCAGTACTTC
TRBV7-9	NA	TRBJ1-2	NA	CASSLGSGGGYTF	TGTGCCAGCAGCTTAGGGAGCGGCGGAGGCTACACCTTC
TRBV4-1	NA	TRBJ1-3	NA	CASSQPRTQGNTIYF	TGCGCCAGCAGCCAACCTCGGACACAAGGAAACACCATATATTTT
TRBV7-9	NA	TRBJ1-3	NA	CAYIKGKRSGNTIYF	TGTGCCTATATAAAGGGGAAACGCTCTGGAAACACCATATATTTT
TRBV7-2	NA	TRBJ2-1	TRBD2	CASSLEASGTNEQFF	TGTGCCAGCAGCTTAGAGGCTAGCGGGACCAATGAGCAGTTCTTC
TRBV5-1	NA	TRBJ2-4	NA	CASSLGRAKNIQYF	TGCGCCAGCAGCTTGGGCAGAGCCAAAAACATTCAGTACTTC
TRBV29-1	NA	TRBJ2-7	NA	CSVEWGLSYEQYF	TGCAGCGTTGAGTGGGGGCTCTCCTACGAGCAGTACTTC
TRBV12-5	NA	TRBJ2-7	TRBD2	CASSGNGYEQYF	TGTGCTAGTAGCGGGAATGGCTACGAGCAGTACTTC
TRBV5-4	NA	TRBJ2-5	NA	CASSLIDNQETQYF	TGTGCCAGCAGCTTGATCGACAACCAAGAGACCCAGTACTTC
TRBV6-1	medium-sized	TRBJ1-1	NA	CASSPGPRGGTEAFF	TGTGCCAGCAGCCCGGGGCCCAGGGGTGGCACTGAAGCTTTCTTT
TRBV7-8	NA	TRBJ2-7	TRBD1	CASSFGTGVSYEQYF	TGTGCCAGCAGCTTTGGGACAGGGGTCTCCTACGAGCAGTACTTC
TRBV27	NA	TRBJ2-3	TRBD2	CASSLRGGRPDTQYF	TGTGCCAGCAGTTTAAGAGGCGGGAGGCCGGATACGCAGTATTTT
TRBV18	NA	TRBJ1-4	TRBD1	CASSRQGIGEKLFF	TGTGCCAGCTCACGACAGGGGATAGGCGAAAAACTGTTTTTT
TRBV4-3	once	TRBJ1-2	NA	CASSQGRGRYGYTF	TGCGCCAGCAGCCAAGGCAGGGGCCGCTATGGCTACACCTTC
TRBV19	NA	TRBJ2-1	TRBD2	CASSMSGLAGNEQFF	TGTGCCAGTAGTATGTCAGGACTAGCTGGTAATGAGCAGTTCTTC
TRBV6-1	once	TRBJ1-5	NA	CASSDRVRQPQHF	TGTGCCAGCAGTGACCGGGTCCGTCAGCCCCAGCATTTT
TRBV27	NA	TRBJ2-3	TRBD1	CASSFLQGALDTQYF	TGTGCCAGCAGTTTCTTGCAGGGGGCTTTGGATACGCAGTATTTT